This TCR beta chain originates from a study of blood T cell repertoires in COVID-19. The CDR3 extends over 18 amino acids. Losses at the gene ends were 1 base for V and 0 bases for J; bases not matched to a gene: 8. Germline values: CDR1 LGHDT, CDR2 YNNKEL (reference sequence). Study processing details: Reference gene primer amplification in the assay estimated nucleated cell counts. Sequencing was performed with immunoSEQ multiplex PCR; in TCRdb, only in-frame clones are kept and a portion is missing. Clonal size and the V and J genes are those of that table, whereas D and trimming came from the DNA. The data show fewer than 200,000 clones, roughly 87% seen once.

The chain has TRBV3-1 (or the pseudogene TRBV3-2) and TRBJ2-3; the match to TRBD2 covers 9 bases. This TCR came from a man aged 18 to 29 who had recovered from COVID-19. The specimen was peripheral blood. The CDR3 spells CASSQVVLAGHSTDTQYF. In DNA, the CDR3 is TGTGCCAGCAGCCAAGTGGTACTAGCGGGCCATAGCACAGATACGCAGTATTTT.